The 14 T cell receptor beta chains given below trace back to one sample, sequenced in a study of blood T cell repertoires in COVID-19. Clones were sequenced by immunoSEQ multiplex PCR, and TCRdb holds only the in-frame ones, with some missing. The sample consists of some 300,000 clones, around 81% of them appearing once. The sample comprised peripheral blood. These receptors came from a woman in her forties or fifties with active or convalescent COVID-19.

This chain connects TRBV28 to TRBJ1-1, with unresolved D. Trimming took off 1 base at V and 5 bases at J, with 11 bases between the two ends. This CDR3 contains 14 residues. The germline V gene has CDR1 MDHEN and CDR2 SYDVKM. CDR3: CASSLSGKGTEAFF. CDR3 DNA sequence: TGTGCCAGCAGTTTATCGGGAAAAGGGACTGAAGCTTTCTTT.

J is TRBJ1-1 and V is TRBV6-5; 7 nucleotides match TRBD1. The ends lost 7 bases at V and 11 bases at J; junction bases unmatched: 13. Germline CDR1 is MNHEY and CDR2 is SVGAGI. This CDR3 region has 13 residues. The CDR3 spells CASNAGQDVGAFF. The CDR3, as DNA: TGTGCCAGCAACGCCGGACAGGACGTGGGGGCTTTCTTT.

The J gene is TRBJ2-3, the V gene TRBV6-1; D is perhaps TRBD2 (7 bases). V lost 2 bases and J 0 bases, leaving 15 bases between the germline ends. This CDR3 spans 17 amino acids. Germline CDR1 and CDR2: MNHNS and SASEGT. Here the CDR3 reads CASSEPGGGVSTDTQYF. The DNA of the CDR3 is TGTGCCAGCAGTGAACCGGGGGGCGGGGTAAGCACAGATACGCAGTATTTT.

The rearrangement links TRBV27 to TRBJ2-4; 8 positions agree with TRBD2. CDR3 size: 15 residues. Germline assignment: CDR1 MNHEY and CDR2 SMNVEV (reference sequence). V was clipped by 8 bases and J by 0 bases; unmatched bases: 6. CDR3 bases: TGTGCCAGCTCACGGGCGGGAGGAGCCAAAAACATTCAGTACTTC. Amino acid sequence: CASSRAGGAKNIQYF.

The genes are TRBV19 and TRBJ2-5, with 11 positions matching TRBD2. Losses at the gene ends were 1 base for V and 1 base for J; bases not matched to a gene: 2. The CDR3 runs 16 residues. Looked up from germline, CDR1 is LNHDA and CDR2 is SQIVND (reference sequence). The CDR3 protein is CASSIVGTSGQETQYF. As DNA, the CDR3 is TGTGCCAGTAGTATAGTCGGGACTAGCGGCCAAGAGACCCAGTACTTC. Together with reference TRBV19 and TRBJ2-5, the CDR3 gives the full variable domain: DGGITQSPKYLFRKEGQNVTLSCEQNLNHDAMYWYRQDPGQGLRLIYYSQIVNDFQKGDIAEGYSVSREKKESFPLTVTSAQKNPTAFYLCASSIVGTSGQETQYFGPGTRLLVL.

This clone has just a few counts. CDR3 residues: CASSIRGSPLHF. The CDR3 nucleotides are TGTGCCAGCAGCATACGCGGCTCACCCCTCCACTTT. The V call is TRBV12-3 or TRBV12-4, the J call TRBJ1-6, with unresolved D. V shed 6 bases and J shed 10 bases, with 10 bases lying between them. The CDR3 extends over 12 amino acids.

The chain employs TRBV3-1 (or the pseudogene TRBV3-2) and TRBJ1-5, with D tentatively TRBD1 (6 bases). There are 18 residues in the CDR3. Germline V gene sequence: CDR1 LGHDT, CDR2 YNNKEL (reference sequence). V gave up 0 bases and J gave up 1 base, with 16 bases separating them. The CDR3 region is CASSQDPTGRSSNQPQHF. DNA for the CDR3: TGTGCCAGCAGCCAAGATCCGACAGGCAGGTCGAGCAATCAGCCCCAGCATTTT.

A few counts support this clone. V and J are TRBV2 and TRBJ1-2, with 8 nucleotides matching TRBD1. CDR1 SNHLY and CDR2 FYNNEI come from the germline V gene. CDR3 size: 13 residues. V shed 8 bases and J 5 bases; nucleotides not matched to a gene: 7. The CDR3 region has the DNA TGTGCCAGCTCGCAGGGGGCAAGTTATGGCTACACCTTC. It codes for CASSQGASYGYTF.

This clone was counted only a few times. V gene TRBV5-1 combines with J gene TRBJ1-6; TRBD1 is a possible D gene (5 bases). From germline, CDR1 is SGHRS and CDR2 YFSETQ. The CDR3 runs 15 residues. Trimming stripped 5 bases from V and 1 base from J, with 10 bases between. The DNA of the CDR3 is TGCGCCAGCAGAGGGGAGGTATCCTATAATTCACCCCTCCACTTT. It codes for CASRGEVSYNSPLHF.

The rearrangement links TRBV7-2 to TRBJ2-7; 9 bases fit TRBD2. V shed 5 bases, J shed 0 bases, and the junction held 8 bases outside the gene matches. The CDR3 totals 16 residues. Germline CDR1 SGHTA, CDR2 FQGNSA. CDR3 region: CASSQHISGSSYEQYF. The DNA of the CDR3 is TGTGCCAGCAGCCAACATATTAGCGGGAGCTCCTACGAGCAGTACTTC.

Only a few counts were recorded for this clone. DNA of the CDR3: TGTGCCAGCAGCGCTGGGGGGGAGCGTTTCTACAATGAGCAGTTCTTC. This sequence encodes CASSAGGERFYNEQFF. This chain joins TRBV3-1 (or the pseudogene TRBV3-2) and TRBJ2-1, with 7 bases aligning to TRBD2. This CDR3 contains 16 residues. J was trimmed by 3 bases and V by 5 bases; bases with no gene match: 10. Germline loops: CDR1 LGHDT, CDR2 YNNKEL (reference sequence).

The V and J genes are TRBV6-5 and TRBJ1-4; 8 bases match TRBD1. J lost 4 bases, V lost 5 bases, and 6 bases had no gene match. The V gene's germline CDR1 is MNHEY and CDR2 SVGAGI. The CDR3 consists of 15 residues. CDR3 in DNA: TGTGCCAGCAGTCTTCAGGGGGCGAGTAATGAAAAACTGTTTTTT. It yields the protein CASSLQGASNEKLFF.

This clone has only one observation. The chain uses TRBV18 and TRBJ1-5, with 7 bases identical to TRBD1. Trimming took 1 base from V and 8 from J; bases not matched to a gene: 8. The CDR3 consists of 15 residues. Looked up from germline, CDR1 is KGHSH and CDR2 is LQKENI. Here the CDR3 reads CASSPRSGGAEPQHF. The CDR3 DNA reads as TGTGCCAGCTCACCACGGTCAGGGGGTGCGGAGCCCCAGCATTTT. The full variable domain, with the rest looked up from reference TRBV18 and TRBJ1-5, is NAGVMQNPRHLVRRRGQEARLRCSPMKGHSHVYWYRQLPEEGLKFMVYLQKENIIDESGMPKERFSAEFPKEGPSILRIQQVVRGDSAAYFCASSPRSGGAEPQHFGDGTRLSIL.

A single count supports this clone. The chain recombines TRBV18 with TRBJ2-5, with D tentatively TRBD2 (5 bases). CDR3 length equals 15 residues. From germline, CDR1 is KGHSH and CDR2 LQKENI. V dropped 2 bases and J dropped 4 bases, with 14 bases sitting between them. CDR3 sequence: CASSPGERIAETQYF. The CDR3 region has the DNA TGTGCCAGCTCACCAGGGGAGAGAATCGCAGAGACCCAGTACTTC.